Listed below are T cell receptor beta chains from one sample, sequenced in a study of CD8+ T cells in alopecia areata. Repertoires were generated with immunoSEQ multiplex PCR, while TCRdb's copy carries only in-frame clones and drops some. In the table there are some 200,000 clones, around 60% of which are singletons. This sample comprised CD4+ T cells sorted from blood, obtained at week 0. The receptors here all came from a human donor with alopecia areata. Each CDR3 is given with its conserved first and last residue. D genes are given only for firm matches. Clone size is stated in some rows and not others, as once, few, many or a class when expanded.

V	size	D	J	DNA	CDR3
TRBV7-9	NA	NA	TRBJ2-2	TGTGCCAGCAGCTTGGGGTTGGGCAAGAACACCGGGGAGCTGTTTTTT	CASSLGLGKNTGELFF
TRBV29-1	NA	TRBD2	TRBJ2-2	TGCAGCGTTCGGACTAGCGGGGGGCTTTACACCGGGGAGCTGTTTTTT	CSVRTSGGLYTGELFF
TRBV28	few	NA	TRBJ1-4	TGTGCCAGCAGAGGGACTCCCGGAAAACTGTTTTTT	CASRGTPGKLFF
TRBV27	NA	NA	TRBJ1-5	TGTGCCAGCAGGGGCGGCAATCAGCCCCAGCATTTT	CASRGGNQPQHF
TRBV29-1	NA	NA	TRBJ1-4	TGCAGCGCCCGCACAGGGAATGAAAAACTGTTTTTT	CSARTGNEKLFF
TRBV29-1	few	NA	TRBJ2-5	TGCAGCGTCCAGAAATCCGGGGTTACCCAAGAGACCCAGTACTTC	CSVQKSGVTQETQYF
TRBV15	NA	NA	TRBJ2-7	TGTGCCACCAGCAGAGAGAGGATTACCTACGAGCAGTACTTC	CATSRERITYEQYF
TRBV30	NA	NA	TRBJ2-7	TGTGCCTGGAGCCTCACGGGACGCGAGCAGTACTTC	CAWSLTGREQYF
TRBV29-1	few	TRBD2	TRBJ2-3	TGCAGCGCTCCGGGAGGGGGCACAGATACGCAGTATTTT	CSAPGGGTDTQYF
TRBV29-1	NA	TRBD1	TRBJ2-3	TGCAGCACCGGACAGGGGAGCACAGATACGCAGTATTTT	CSTGQGSTDTQYF